Listed here are 32 T cell receptor beta chains from one sample, sequenced in a study of Graves' ophthalmopathy and Graves' hyperthyroidism. Amplified TCR beta CDR3 regions were obtained using RNA transcripts as template. RT-PCR in the first round used HTBI primers; a second-round multiplex PCR followed. From the multiplex PCR reads, TCRdb called clonotypes with MiXCR, one entry per CDR3 protein. Of 40,000 to 45,000 distinct CDR3 sequences listed, approximately 52% are singletons. Sequenced sample: peripheral blood. These receptor sequences come from an adult man with Graves' ophthalmopathy.

In this sample, this clonotype turned up many times. This chain uses TRBV4-1 with TRBJ2-2; D remains unclear. V lost 1 base and J lost 7, with 19 bases in between. Germline V lookup: CDR1 MGHRA, CDR2 YSYEKL. This CDR3 contains 17 residues. The CDR3 nucleotides are TGCGCCAGCAGCCAAGTGGATCTGATCAGTTTTGGCGGGGAGCTGTTTTTT. This sequence encodes CASSQVDLISFGGELFF.

By sample share, this clonotype is medium-sized. The chain has TRBV10-3 and TRBJ1-6, with D perhaps matching TRBD1 (6 bases). From germline, CDR1 is ENHRY and CDR2 SYGVKD. Deletions cut 3 bases from V and 7 bases from J, with 10 bases between. The CDR3 is made up of 14 amino acids. The CDR3 loop reads CAISDRGGNSPLHF. DNA of the CDR3: TGTGCCATCAGTGACAGGGGAGGGAATTCACCCCTCCACTTT.

A note on this clonotype: This CDR3 fails to terminate in the conserved phenylalanine or tryptophan, so it likely reflects a read error. Because the CDR3's place on the DNA is in doubt, the DNA is left out and the CDR3 is given as listed by TCRdb. The chain employs TRBV12-3 or TRBV12-4 and TRBJ1-4; no DNA check was done on the table's D call, TRBD1. The CDR3 numbers 10 amino acids, ends counted. The CDR3 region is CASSHPGQGL.

The chain employs TRBV29-1 and TRBJ1-1, with D perhaps TRBD1 (5 bases). V was cut by 0 bases and J by 2 bases, with 10 bases left in between. Germline V gives CDR1 SQVTM, CDR2 ANQGSEA. There are 14 residues in the CDR3. CDR3 region: CSVEDPTDNTEAFF. The CDR3 DNA is TGCAGCGTTGAAGATCCGACAGACAACACTGAAGCTTTCTTT.

By share, this clonotype counts as medium-sized. V gene TRBV24-1 combines with J gene TRBJ2-1; 9 positions match TRBD2. This CDR3 has 14 residues. Germline values: CDR1 KGHDR, CDR2 SFDVKD. The J segment lost 7 bases and the V segment lost 3 bases, leaving 3 bases of the junction unmatched. CDR3 bases: TGTGCCACCAGTGATAGCGGGGGGTTGAATGAGCAGTTCTTC. As protein: CATSDSGGLNEQFF.

This clonotype was picked up many times. In nucleotides, the CDR3 is TGTGCCAGTAGTCCCTTTGGGGGGGGAGGGGACACCGGGGAGCTGTTTTTT. It yields the protein CASSPFGGGGDTGELFF. The chain is built from TRBV19 and TRBJ2-2; 7 nucleotides line up with TRBD2. The V segment lost 5 bases and the J segment 3 bases; nucleotides outside the gene matches: 12. Germline V gene data show CDR1 as LNHDA and CDR2 as SQIVND (reference sequence). The CDR3 is 17 residues long.

This clonotype was counted at least ten times. The CDR3 bases are TGTGCCAGCAGTGACCCGGGGCATACCTGGACCGGGGAGCTGTTTTTT. Protein sequence: CASSDPGHTWTGELFF. This chain joins TRBV6-2 or TRBV6-3 and TRBJ2-2, with D perhaps matching TRBD1 or TRBD2 (5 bases each). Trimming removed 5 bases from V and 5 bases from J, with 18 bases in between. This CDR3 is 16 amino acids long. The V gene's germline CDR1 is MNHEY and CDR2 SVGEGT.

J is TRBJ1-1 and V is TRBV19; D call uncertain. The germline V and J ends were trimmed by 5 bases and 0 bases, with 10 bases remaining between them. This CDR3 has 14 amino acids. The germline CDR1 and CDR2 sequences are LNHDA and SQIVND (reference sequence). The CDR3 reads CASSDKGMNTEAFF. DNA for the CDR3: TGTGCCAGTAGTGATAAGGGAATGAACACTGAAGCTTTCTTT.

The chain couples TRBV4-3 to TRBJ2-1; 13 nucleotides agree with TRBD2. Unmatched junction bases numbered 4, after V lost 3 bases and J lost 8 bases. The CDR3 has 15 residues. Germline values: CDR1 LGHNA, CDR2 YSLEER. CDR3 protein: CASSHGLAGDHEQFF. CDR3 nucleotides: TGCGCCAGCAGCCACGGACTAGCGGGAGATCATGAGCAGTTCTTC.

The V and J genes are TRBV5-4 and TRBJ2-3; a possible D gene is TRBD1 (6 bases). The CDR3 runs 15 residues. Germline loops: CDR1 SGHNT, CDR2 YYREEE (reference sequence). Trimming took off 5 bases at V and 2 bases at J, with 15 bases between the two ends. The CDR3, as DNA: TGTGCCAGCAGTCGACCAGGGGTGAACACAGATACGCAGTATTTT. Protein: CASSRPGVNTDTQYF.

This clonotype occurred many times. The chain carries TRBV9 and TRBJ1-2; 9 bases map to TRBD1. The CDR3 covers 16 residues. The trim removed 3 bases at V and 5 bases at J, leaving 11 bases unmatched. The V gene's germline CDR1 is SGDLS and CDR2 YYNGEE. The CDR3 DNA follows: TGTGCCAGCAGCGCGGCCCTCCTCGGACAGGGGTATGGCTACACCTTC. Residues: CASSAALLGQGYGYTF.

This clonotype came up many times. V usage is TRBV14 and J usage is TRBJ2-5; D is unresolved. This CDR3 contains 11 residues. CDR1 and CDR2 (germline): SGHDN, FVKESK. Trimming took off 5 bases at V and 7 bases at J, with 8 bases between the two ends. CDR3 protein: CASSSSGTQYF. In DNA form, the CDR3 reads TGTGCCAGCAGCTCTTCAGGGACCCAGTACTTC. The whole variable domain, filled in from reference TRBV14 and TRBJ2-5, reads EAGVTQFPSHSVIEKGQTVTLRCDPISGHDNLYWYRRVMGKEIKFLLHFVKESKQDESGMPNNRFLAERTGGTYSTLKVQPAELEDSGVYFCASSSSGTQYFGPGTRLLVL.

This clonotype came up many times. The chain carries TRBV4-1 and TRBJ2-2, with unresolved D. Deletions cut 0 bases from V and 8 bases from J, with 13 bases between. The CDR3 is made up of 15 amino acids. Looked up from germline, CDR1 is MGHRA and CDR2 is YSYEKL. In DNA form, the CDR3 reads TGCGCCAGCAGCCAAGAAGTGGCAAGATTGGGGGAGCTGTTTTTT. Amino acid sequence: CASSQEVARLGELFF.

In this sample, this clonotype turned up many times. The rearrangement uses TRBV4-2 and TRBJ2-7, with 11 positions matching TRBD2. Per the germline V gene, CDR1 is LGHNA and CDR2 is YNFKEQ. V trimming: 0 bases; J trimming: 0 bases; junction bases outside the gene matches: 1. The CDR3 has 16 residues. This chain's CDR3 is CASSQDGTSGSYEQYF. CDR3 in DNA: TGTGCCAGCAGCCAAGACGGGACTAGCGGCTCCTACGAGCAGTACTTC.

Concerning this clonotype itself: This may come from a read error, since a much larger clone is one base off. Here the CDR3 omits its conserved ending phenylalanine or tryptophan, so a read error is the likely source. This chain connects TRBV12-3 or TRBV12-4 to TRBJ2-1; 7 nucleotides match TRBD2. The CDR3 has 18 amino acids. V shed 3 bases, J shed 5 bases, and the junction held 16 bases outside the gene matches. The CDR3 DNA follows: TGTGCCAGCAGTTTGGGGACTACCACTACCGTTTCAAACAATGAGCAGTTCCTC. This translates into CASSLGTTTTVSNNEQFL.

J is TRBJ2-4 and V is TRBV4-2, with D possibly TRBD1 on 6 matching bases. Germline values: CDR1 LGHNA, CDR2 YNFKEQ. V was shortened by 4 bases and J by 0 bases, with 22 bases between the two germline ends. The CDR3 is 19 amino acids. CDR3: CASSPSRDKGRVAKNIQYF. The DNA of the CDR3 is TGTGCCAGCAGCCCGTCCCGGGACAAGGGGCGGGTAGCCAAAAACATTCAGTACTTC.

This clonotype showed up many times. The V and J genes are TRBV5-5 and TRBJ2-3; D uncertain. The germline V gene encodes CDR1 SGHKS and CDR2 YYEKEE (reference sequence). The CDR3 totals 15 residues. The ends were cut back, 0 bases at V and 4 bases at J, with 12 bases in the middle. The CDR3 DNA reads as TGTGCCAGCAGCTTGGACCCTAACCCCCCAGATACGCAGTATTTT. It codes for CASSLDPNPPDTQYF. The whole variable domain, remainder taken from reference TRBV5-5 and TRBJ2-3, is DAGVTQSPTHLIKTRGQQVTLRCSPISGHKSVSWYQQVLGQGPQFIFQYYEKEERGRGNFPDRFSARQFPNYSSELNVNALLLGDSALYLCASSLDPNPPDTQYFGPGTRLTVL.

In its sample, this clonotype was seen many times. With a much larger clone just one base away, this may be a read error. The chain is built from TRBV7-9 and TRBJ2-3, with 8 positions matching TRBD2. With 5 bases clipped from V and 4 bases from J, the junction kept 14 bases outside the gene matches. The CDR3 length is 17 residues. Germline V gene data show CDR1 as SEHNR and CDR2 as FQNEAQ (reference sequence). The CDR3 DNA sequence: TGTGCCAGCAGCCCCGGGGAAACGGGGGGGGAGTCAGATACGCAGTATTTT. Protein sequence: CASSPGETGGESDTQYF. Using reference TRBV7-9 and TRBJ2-3 for the parts outside the CDR3, the full variable domain is DTGVSQNPRHKITKRGQNVTFRCDPISEHNRLYWYRQTLGQGPEFLTYFQNEAQLEKSRLLSDRFSAERPKGSFSTLEIQRTEQGDSAMYLCASSPGETGGESDTQYFGPGTRLTVL.

In the case of this clonotype: This may come from a read error, since a much larger clone is one base off. The chain links TRBV10-1 to TRBJ2-1; no definite D call. This CDR3 has 17 residues. Looked up from germline, CDR1 is WNHNN and CDR2 is SYGVQD (reference sequence). The CDR3 bases are TGTGCCAGCAGACGAGGAGCCACACTGAGCTCCTACAATGGGCAGTTCTTC. Amino acid sequence: CASRRGATLSSYNGQFF.

The chain is built from TRBV27 and TRBJ1-2, with D tentatively TRBD1 (5 bases). The CDR3 extends over 14 amino acids. From germline, CDR1 is MNHEY and CDR2 SMNVEV (reference sequence). Trimming shortened V by 5 bases and J by 8 bases, and 18 bases separated the two germline ends. The CDR3 sequence is CASSTLGEPNGYTF. The CDR3 nucleotides read TGTGCCAGCAGTACCCTGGGGGAGCCTAACGGCTACACCTTC.

This clonotype was detected many times. The chain carries TRBV19 and TRBJ2-2; D is tentatively TRBD1 or TRBD2 (6 bases each). This CDR3 region has 14 residues. The V gene lost 7 bases and the J gene lost 6 bases, with 15 bases spanning the gap. Germline CDR1 LNHDA, CDR2 SQIVND (reference sequence). CDR3 protein: CASKRNREAGELFF. The CDR3 coding sequence is TGTGCCAGTAAGAGGAACAGGGAGGCCGGGGAGCTGTTTTTT.

The sample holds many counts of this clonotype. CDR3 protein: CASSPGGATFEAFF. Written as DNA, the CDR3 is TGTGCCAGCAGCCCCGGGGGAGCCACTTTTGAAGCTTTCTTT. The rearrangement joins TRBV3-1 to TRBJ1-1, with D perhaps matching TRBD1 (5 bases). The CDR3 spans 14 residues. Looked up from germline, CDR1 is LGHDT and CDR2 is YNNKEL (reference sequence). The V end was cut by 4 bases, the J end by 7 bases, with 16 bases between.

This clonotype was observed a few times. The chain recombines TRBV18 with TRBJ2-7; 8 nucleotides agree with TRBD1. The CDR3 contains 13 residues. Germline trimming cut 4 bases from V and 6 bases from J; bases unmatched to any gene: 5. Germline CDR1 reads KGHSH; CDR2 reads LQKENI. The CDR3 loop reads CASSLGQGIEQYV. CDR3 nucleotides: TGTGCCAGCTCACTCGGACAGGGTATCGAGCAGTACGTC.

This clonotype has only a few counts. The chain has TRBV18 and TRBJ2-1; 9 nucleotides line up with TRBD2. Germline lookup yields CDR1 KGHSH and CDR2 LQKENI. Trimming took 1 base from V and 5 from J; bases not matched to a gene: 0. The CDR3 is 14 residues long. Written as DNA, the CDR3 is TGTGCCAGCTCACCACTAGCGGGGGACAATGAGCAGTTCTTC. Translated, it gives CASSPLAGDNEQFF.

The V gene is TRBV10-3, the J gene TRBJ2-2; D is unclear. The CDR3 is made up of 10 amino acids. The germline V gene encodes CDR1 ENHRY and CDR2 SYGVKD. Between the trimmed V and J ends, which lost 10 bases and 6 bases, there was a span of 6 bases. CDR3 DNA sequence: TGTGCCACCACGGCCGGGGAGCTGTTTTTT. Protein product: CATTAGELFF.

With respect to this clonotype: It may be a read error: a sequence one base away is much more abundant. Lacking the conserved final phenylalanine or tryptophan, this CDR3 likely reflects a read error. This chain uses TRBV7-9 with TRBJ2-5; no clear D gene. CDR3 length equals 20 residues. Germline values: CDR1 SEHNR, CDR2 FQNEAQ (reference sequence). Trimming stripped 1 base from V and 2 bases from J, with 26 bases between. CDR3 bases: TGTGCCAGCAGCTTAGGGGTAATAGCTGGTATGGGAATAAAACAAGAGACCCAGTACGTC. Encoded protein: CASSLGVIAGMGIKQETQYV.

This clonotype was counted at least ten times. The chain combines TRBV20-1 with TRBJ2-5; 9 nucleotides line up with TRBD2. J was trimmed by 2 bases and V by 1 base; bases with no gene match: 5. Germline V gene data show CDR1 as DFQATT and CDR2 as SNEGSKA (reference sequence). CDR3 length equals 15 residues. CDR3 in amino acids: CSARGSSGAQETQYF. In DNA, the CDR3 is TGCAGTGCTAGAGGGTCTAGCGGGGCACAAGAGACCCAGTACTTC.

This chain connects TRBV20-1 to TRBJ2-7; D might be TRBD2 (6 bases). The germline V gene has CDR1 DFQATT and CDR2 SNEGSKA (reference sequence). The CDR3 consists of 14 residues. Trimming removed 0 bases at V and 3 bases at J, with 12 bases between. CDR3 protein: CSARDNTGDYEQYF. CDR3 coding DNA: TGCAGTGCTAGAGACAATACGGGGGACTACGAGCAGTACTTC.

Comment on this clonotype: The junction departs from germline at one end; a sequencing error may be responsible. The chain combines TRBV5-1 with TRBJ1-6; 8 bases match TRBD1. In germline, CDR1 is SGHRS, CDR2 YFSETQ. The CDR3 loop spans 17 amino acids. The CDR3 loop reads CASSTRTGSSYNSPLRF. The CDR3 nucleotides read TGCGCCAGCAGCACTCGGACAGGGAGCTCCTATAATTCACCCCTCCGCTTT.

This chain connects TRBV7-8 to TRBJ2-3, with TRBD1 matching over 8 bases. Germline V gene sequence: CDR1 SGHVS, CDR2 FQNEAQ. The CDR3 loop spans 16 amino acids. V lost 3 bases, J lost 1 base, and 6 bases stayed unmatched. CDR3 sequence: CASSFRLGQGTDTQYF. The CDR3 DNA sequence: TGTGCCAGCAGCTTTAGACTGGGACAGGGCACAGATACGCAGTATTTT.

The CDR3 loop is CASSDRDIASSYNSPLHF. The CDR3 DNA reads as TGCGCCAGCAGCGACCGGGACATAGCTAGCTCCTATAATTCACCCCTCCACTTT. V usage is TRBV5-1 and J usage is TRBJ1-6; a possible D gene is TRBD1 (6 bases). The CDR3 runs to 18 residues. The germline gives CDR1 SGHRS, CDR2 YFSETQ. Trimming took 4 bases from V and 0 from J, leaving 17 bases between them.

V and J are TRBV20-1 and TRBJ2-2; D uncertain. Trimming cost V 0 bases and J 5 bases, with 13 bases left between them. This CDR3 is built from 15 residues. Germline V lookup: CDR1 DFQATT, CDR2 SNEGSKA (reference sequence). DNA of the CDR3: TGCAGTGCTAGAGACGTAGGACCCAGTACCGGGGAGCTGTTTTTT. Residues: CSARDVGPSTGELFF.